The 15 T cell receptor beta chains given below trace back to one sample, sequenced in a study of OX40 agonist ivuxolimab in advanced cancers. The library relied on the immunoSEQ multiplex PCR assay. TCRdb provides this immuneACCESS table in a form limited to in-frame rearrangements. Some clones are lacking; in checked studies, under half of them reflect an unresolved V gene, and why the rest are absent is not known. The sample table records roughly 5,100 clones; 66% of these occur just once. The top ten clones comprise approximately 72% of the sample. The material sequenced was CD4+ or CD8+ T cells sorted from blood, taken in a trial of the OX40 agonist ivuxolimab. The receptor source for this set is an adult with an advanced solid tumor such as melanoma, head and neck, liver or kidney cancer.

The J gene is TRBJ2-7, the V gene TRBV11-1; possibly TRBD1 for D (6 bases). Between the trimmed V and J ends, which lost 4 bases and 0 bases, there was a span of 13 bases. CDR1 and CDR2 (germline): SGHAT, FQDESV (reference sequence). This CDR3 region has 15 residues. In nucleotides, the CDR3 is TGTGCCAGCAGCTCCGGACAGAGAACCTCCTACGAGCAGTACTTC. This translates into CASSSGQRTSYEQYF.

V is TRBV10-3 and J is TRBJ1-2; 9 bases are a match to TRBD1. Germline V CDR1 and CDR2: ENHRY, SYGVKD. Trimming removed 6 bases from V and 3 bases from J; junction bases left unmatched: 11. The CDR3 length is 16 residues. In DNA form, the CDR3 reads TGTGCCATCAGGGACCAAGACAGGGGGGAATACTATGGCTACACCTTC. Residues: CAIRDQDRGEYYGYTF.

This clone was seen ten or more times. The CDR3 DNA follows: TGCGCCAGCAGCCAAGATGGACCGGAGGGACAGGGGGTGGGGGTGTATGAGCAGTTCTTC. Encoded protein: CASSQDGPEGQGVGVYEQFF. V and J are TRBV4-3 and TRBJ2-1; TRBD1 matches at 11 bases. The J segment lost 8 bases and the V segment lost 0 bases, leaving 18 bases of the junction unmatched. The CDR3 has 20 residues. Germline values: CDR1 LGHNA, CDR2 YSLEER.

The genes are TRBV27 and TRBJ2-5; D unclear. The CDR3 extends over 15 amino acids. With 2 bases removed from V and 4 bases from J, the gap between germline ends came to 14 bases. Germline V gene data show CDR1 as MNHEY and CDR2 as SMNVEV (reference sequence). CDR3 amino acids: CASSLGIDGSETQYF. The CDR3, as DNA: TGTGCCAGCAGTTTAGGAATCGATGGGTCAGAGACCCAGTACTTC.

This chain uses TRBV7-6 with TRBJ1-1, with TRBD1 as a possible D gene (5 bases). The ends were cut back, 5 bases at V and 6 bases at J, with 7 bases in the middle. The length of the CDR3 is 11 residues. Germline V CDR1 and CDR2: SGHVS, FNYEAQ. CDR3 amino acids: CASSRGAEAFF. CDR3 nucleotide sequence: TGTGCCAGCAGCCGGGGGGCTGAAGCTTTCTTT.

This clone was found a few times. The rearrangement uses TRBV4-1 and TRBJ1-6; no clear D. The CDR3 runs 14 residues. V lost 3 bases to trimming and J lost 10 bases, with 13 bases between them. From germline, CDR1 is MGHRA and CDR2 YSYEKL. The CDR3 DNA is TGCGCCAGCAGCCAGTTACTAGGGAGGTCACCCCTCCACTTT. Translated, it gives CASSQLLGRSPLHF.

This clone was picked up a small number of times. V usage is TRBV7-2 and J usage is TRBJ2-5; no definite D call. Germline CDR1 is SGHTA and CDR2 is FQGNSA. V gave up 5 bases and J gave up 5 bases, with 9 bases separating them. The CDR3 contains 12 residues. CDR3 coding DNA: TGTGCCAGCAGCCCCTTGTGGGAGACCCAGTACTTC. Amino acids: CASSPLWETQYF.

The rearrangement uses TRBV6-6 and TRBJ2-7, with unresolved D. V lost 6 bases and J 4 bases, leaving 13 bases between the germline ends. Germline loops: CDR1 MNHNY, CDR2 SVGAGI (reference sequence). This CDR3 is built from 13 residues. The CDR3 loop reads CASSPDGMYEQYF. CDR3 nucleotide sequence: TGTGCCAGCAGCCCGGACGGAATGTACGAGCAGTACTTC.

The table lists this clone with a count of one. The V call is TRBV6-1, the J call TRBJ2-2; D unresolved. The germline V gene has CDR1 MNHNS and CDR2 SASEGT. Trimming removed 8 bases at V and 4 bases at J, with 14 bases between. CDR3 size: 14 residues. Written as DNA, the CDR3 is TGTGCCAGCGGTCCCCTCATAGGCACCGGGGAGCTGTTTTTT. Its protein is CASGPLIGTGELFF.

In nucleotides, the CDR3 is TGTGCCAGCAGCTTCCAGGACCTACAGGGGGTATCTTCACCCCTCCACTTT. This codes for CASSFQDLQGVSSPLHF. This chain links TRBV25-1 with TRBJ1-6; 8 bases are shared with TRBD1. Germline V CDR1 and CDR2: MGHDK, SYGVNS. J gave up 9 bases and V 6 bases, and 16 bases lay outside the gene matches. The CDR3 spans 17 residues.

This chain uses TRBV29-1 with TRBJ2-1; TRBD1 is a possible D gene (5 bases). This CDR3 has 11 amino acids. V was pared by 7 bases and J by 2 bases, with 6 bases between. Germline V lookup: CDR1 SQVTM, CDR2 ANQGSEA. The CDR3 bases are TGCAGCGCCAGGGCCTACAATGAGCAGTTCTTC. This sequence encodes CSARAYNEQFF.

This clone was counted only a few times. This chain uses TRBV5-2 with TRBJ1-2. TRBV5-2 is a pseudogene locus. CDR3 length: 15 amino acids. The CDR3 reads CASKEEELANYGYTF. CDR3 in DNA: TGCGCCAGCAAGGAGGAGGAGTTAGCTAACTATGGCTACACCTTC.

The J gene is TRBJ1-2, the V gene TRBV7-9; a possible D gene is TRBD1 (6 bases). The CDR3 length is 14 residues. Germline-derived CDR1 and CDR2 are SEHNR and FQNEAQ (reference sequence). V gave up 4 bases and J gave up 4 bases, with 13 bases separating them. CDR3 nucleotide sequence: TGTGCCAGCAGCTCCCCGGACAGAATCTATGGCTACACCTTC. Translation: CASSSPDRIYGYTF.

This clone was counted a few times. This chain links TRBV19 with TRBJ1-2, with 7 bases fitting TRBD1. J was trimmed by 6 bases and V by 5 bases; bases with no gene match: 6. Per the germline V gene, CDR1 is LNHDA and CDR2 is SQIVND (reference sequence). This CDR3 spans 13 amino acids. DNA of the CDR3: TGTGCCAGTAGTCCGACAGGGTTCGATGGCTACACCTTC. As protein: CASSPTGFDGYTF.

For the CDR3, the DNA is TGCGCCAGCAGCCAAGGGTCGGGGGGTGGCGAGCAGTACTTC. Amino acid sequence: CASSQGSGGGEQYF. This sequence joins TRBV4-3 and TRBJ2-5, with TRBD2 matching 7 bases. The DNA end lines up better with TRBJ2-7; the J call may be wrong. The CDR3 contains 14 residues. Germline CDR1 LGHNA, CDR2 YSLEER.